One and the same sample provided the 5 T cell receptor beta chains below, sequenced in a study of blood T cells in healthy people across ages (dated by TCRdb to between 2015 and 2017). The library was built by means of 5' RACE. For sequencing, an Illumina HiSeq 2500 was employed. A second PCR of roughly 6 to 12 cycles was performed with a sample-barcoded 5' primer and a J-beta primer mix. TCRdb reprocessed the public reads (quality trimming at Q25 with fastp, clone calling with MiXCR) and kept in-frame beta chains. Every distinct CDR3 protein forms one entry, paired with its most common genes and DNA. The table for this sample lists about 830,000 distinct CDR3 sequences; 60% to 80% of them were counted only once. Of the sample, roughly a quarter is held by the ten largest clones. The sample taken for sequencing was blood. The source of these receptors is a man aged 25 to 45 in good health.

This clonotype was found a few times. This chain connects TRBV11-2 to TRBJ1-6; the D gene is possibly TRBD1 (5 bases). Trimming shortened V by 5 bases and J by 7 bases, and 15 bases separated the two germline ends. This CDR3 is 15 amino acids long. Germline V gene lookup returns CDR1 SGHAT and CDR2 FQNNGV. The CDR3 DNA is TGTGCCAGCAGCCCAGGGCGGTATCAAAATTCACCCCTCCACTTT. Amino acid sequence: CASSPGRYQNSPLHF.

The V call is TRBV3-1, the J call TRBJ1-1; no firm D call. CDR1 and CDR2 (germline): LGHDT, YNNKEL (reference sequence). The CDR3 runs to 12 residues. Trimming removed 0 bases from V and 11 bases from J, with 10 bases in between. The CDR3 sequence is CASSQEEPVAFF. The CDR3 bases are TGTGCCAGCAGCCAAGAAGAACCTGTGGCTTTCTTT.

Comments on this clonotype: At one boundary the junction diverges from the germline segment, which might be a read error. This chain joins TRBV15 and TRBJ2-7; possibly TRBD1 for D (6 bases). The germline CDR1 and CDR2 sequences are LNHNV and YYDKDF (reference sequence). The CDR3 totals 15 residues. Here the CDR3 reads CATSRTGTNSHEQYF. The CDR3 coding sequence is TGTGCCACCAGCAGAACCGGGACAAACTCCCACGAGCAGTACTTC.

The V call is TRBV3-1, the J call TRBJ1-5; D is perhaps TRBD1 (6 bases). Germline V gives CDR1 LGHDT, CDR2 YNNKEL (reference sequence). Trimming took off 2 bases at V and 6 bases at J, with 14 bases between the two ends. The CDR3 runs to 15 residues. In nucleotides, the CDR3 is TGTGCCAGCAGCCAATTACAGGGTGGTAGTCAGCCCCAGCATTTT. This translates into CASSQLQGGSQPQHF.

The gene calls are TRBV6-1 and TRBJ1-5; D is ambiguous. CDR3 length: 17 amino acids. The V end lost 2 bases, the J end lost 0 bases, and 14 bases lay between the germline ends. From germline, CDR1 is MNHNS and CDR2 SASEGT. Here the CDR3 reads CASSEYLRLSSNQPQHF. The DNA of the CDR3 is TGTGCCAGCAGTGAATACCTCAGGCTTTCTAGCAATCAGCCCCAGCATTTT.